The clone carrying this T cell receptor beta chain was observed a few times. The antigen remains unidentified. The entry originates in a study of cytomegalovirus exposure and HLA in healthy donors. The CDR3 spans 15 residues. From germline, CDR1 is MGHRA and CDR2 YSYEKL. J lost 7 bases, V lost 2 bases, and 2 bases had no gene match. Findings and limits, study-wide: The study listed some 160 cytomegalovirus-associated TCR beta chains. Most CMV-associated TCR beta chains were later found to appear HLA-restricted. Later, an analysis showed that TCR beta chains associated with HLA were more clonally expanded than others that were equally common.

The PCR employed 60 Vbeta primers together with 13 Jbeta primers. Assay: immunoSEQ multiplex PCR; the TCRdb copy retains only in-frame clones and omits some. Of roughly 190,000 clones in the sample, 84% were seen once. This chain links TRBV4-1 with TRBJ2-2; 12 positions match TRBD1. The sample taken for sequencing was PBMCs. The TCR comes from a woman aged 45-59 years in good health and CMV-seropositive. CDR3 sequence: CASSQRDRGRGELFF. Here the CDR3 DNA reads TGCGCCAGCAGCCAACGGGACAGGGGGCGCGGGGAGCTGTTTTTT.